A single sample gave rise to the 24 T cell receptor beta chains below, sequenced in a study of memory CD4+ T cells and cytomegalovirus serostatus. Only in-frame clones appear in the TCRdb table, and some are missing; sequencing was by immunoSEQ multiplex PCR. The sample has over 45,000 clones; about 81% are singletons. Single viable CD3+CD4+CD8-CD45RO+ cells were sorted as the memory CD4+ T cells. Sequencing was done on a sample of memory CD4+ T cells from blood. The source of these receptors is an adult in good health and CMV-seronegative.

CDR3 loop: CASSMTATSNQPQHF. The CDR3 DNA is TGTGCCAGTAGTATGACAGCGACTAGCAATCAGCCCCAGCATTTT. The chain joins TRBV19 to TRBJ1-5; perhaps TRBD1 as D (5 bases). The germline gives CDR1 LNHDA, CDR2 SQIVND (reference sequence). The CDR3 length is 15 residues. V was pared by 3 bases and J by 0 bases, with 9 bases between.

J is TRBJ1-1 and V is TRBV2, with D possibly TRBD1 on 6 matching bases. CDR3 length: 15 residues. Trimming removed 5 bases at V and 4 bases at J, with 17 bases between. Germline V CDR1 and CDR2: SNHLY, FYNNEI. DNA of the CDR3: TGTGCCAGCAGTAATGACAGGTCACGGGGCACTGAAGCTTTCTTT. This translates into CASSNDRSRGTEAFF.

This rearrangement joins TRBV6-5 to TRBJ2-7; 8 nucleotides line up with TRBD1. Germline CDR1 MNHEY, CDR2 SVGAGI. With 6 bases clipped from V and 5 bases from J, the junction kept 3 bases outside the gene matches. The CDR3 has 12 amino acids. The CDR3 bases are TGTGCCAGCAGGGACAGGGTCGACGAGCAGTACTTC. It is translated as CASRDRVDEQYF.

The chain carries TRBV11-3 and TRBJ2-2, with 7 bases fitting TRBD1. Germline lookup yields CDR1 SGHNT and CDR2 YENEEA. There are 16 residues in the CDR3. The ends lost 5 bases at V and 5 bases at J; junction bases unmatched: 11. CDR3: CASSPLPVQGTGELFF. The CDR3 nucleotides read TGTGCCAGCAGCCCCCTCCCGGTACAGGGGACCGGGGAGCTGTTTTTT.

This clone came up a few times. This chain's CDR3 is CASSRPPGRDSYEQYF. The CDR3 nucleotides are TGTGCCAGCAGCCGACCCCCGGGCAGGGACTCCTACGAGCAGTACTTC. The chain couples TRBV7-2 to TRBJ2-7; D might be TRBD1 (5 bases). CDR3 length equals 16 residues. V gave up 5 bases and J gave up 0 bases, with 17 bases separating them. Per the germline V gene, CDR1 is SGHTA and CDR2 is FQGNSA.

The chain joins TRBV19 to TRBJ1-2; no firm D call. Germline lookup yields CDR1 LNHDA and CDR2 SQIVND (reference sequence). The germline V and J ends were trimmed by 1 base and 5 bases, with 14 bases remaining between them. The CDR3 loop spans 15 amino acids. This chain's CDR3 is CASSIAKSHAYGYTF. DNA of the CDR3: TGTGCCAGTAGTATAGCAAAGTCTCACGCGTATGGCTACACCTTC.

A single count supports this clone. The chain uses TRBV5-1 and TRBJ2-7, with a tentative D call TRBD2 (5 bases). Germline CDR1 reads SGHRS; CDR2 reads YFSETQ. The CDR3 length is 14 residues. Trimming shortened V by 3 bases and J by 1 base, and 11 bases separated the two germline ends. The CDR3 bases are TGCGCCAGCAGCTCCGGGATGTTTTCCTACGAGCAGTACTTC. Protein product: CASSSGMFSYEQYF. The full variable domain, its missing parts supplied by reference TRBV5-1 and TRBJ2-7, is KAGVTQTPRYLIKTRGQQVTLSCSPISGHRSVSWYQQTPGQGLQFLFEYFSETQRNKGNFPGRFSGRQFSNSRSEMNVSTLELGDSALYLCASSSGMFSYEQYFGPGTRLTVT.

This chain joins TRBV29-1 and TRBJ2-7; D might be TRBD1 or TRBD2, each matching 5 bases. The V gene lost 7 bases and the J gene lost 0 bases, with 16 bases spanning the gap. The CDR3 has 14 amino acids. The germline V gene has CDR1 SQVTM and CDR2 ANQGSEA. The DNA for the CDR3 is TGCAGCGCGGCGCGGGCAGGGAGCTCCTACGAGCAGTACTTC. This encodes CSAARAGSSYEQYF.

The CDR3 DNA is TGCGCCAGCAGCCCTTCTAGCGGGGGAGACACCGGGGAGCTGTTTTTT. Translation gives CASSPSSGGDTGELFF. This chain uses TRBV5-1 with TRBJ2-2; 10 nucleotides agree with TRBD2. J lost 3 bases, V lost 4 bases, and 6 bases had no gene match. CDR3 size: 16 residues. The germline CDR1 and CDR2 sequences are SGHRS and YFSETQ.

CDR3 DNA sequence: TGTGCCAGCAGCTTACAGGATTTGGTGGCTTTCTTT. Protein sequence: CASSLQDLVAFF. The rearrangement links TRBV28 to TRBJ1-1; D possibly corresponds to TRBD1 (5 bases). V dropped 6 bases and J dropped 11 bases, with 16 bases sitting between them. There are 12 residues in the CDR3. Germline V gene sequence: CDR1 MDHEN, CDR2 SYDVKM.

A single count supports this clone. This chain joins TRBV19 and TRBJ2-1, with no clear D. Trimming pared 6 bases from V and 3 bases from J, leaving 12 bases between. The germline CDR1 and CDR2 sequences are LNHDA and SQIVND (reference sequence). This CDR3 comprises 14 residues. CDR3: CASSEYSDYNEQFF. CDR3 bases: TGTGCCAGTAGCGAGTACTCGGACTACAATGAGCAGTTCTTC.

The rearrangement uses TRBV6-5 and TRBJ1-2; the D is unclear. Trimming pared 2 bases from V and 8 bases from J, leaving 12 bases between. The germline V gene has CDR1 MNHEY and CDR2 SVGAGI. The CDR3 has 13 amino acids. The CDR3 bases are TGTGCCAGCAGTTACGAGGGTTCGAGGGGCTACACCTTC. Its protein is CASSYEGSRGYTF.

The chain recombines TRBV30 with TRBJ2-3; TRBD2 matches 14 bases. CDR1 is GTSNPN, CDR2 SVGIG, per germline (reference sequence). CDR3 length: 18 residues. V lost 3 bases, J lost 1 base, and 9 bases stayed unmatched. The CDR3 coding sequence is TGTGCCTGGAGCGAAATCGGACTAGCGGGGGGAGGCACAGATACGCAGTATTTT. Translated, it gives CAWSEIGLAGGGTDTQYF.

The genes are TRBV5-6 and TRBJ2-2, with D perhaps matching TRBD2 (5 bases). This CDR3 has 14 amino acids. Germline V gene data show CDR1 as SGHDT and CDR2 as YYEEEE. The V end lost 1 base, the J end lost 6 bases, and 10 bases lay between the germline ends. The chain's CDR3 is CASSLYPGSGELFF. CDR3 sequence (DNA): TGTGCCAGCAGCTTGTATCCGGGATCCGGGGAGCTGTTTTTT.

V usage is TRBV30 and J usage is TRBJ2-2, with 7 bases identical to TRBD2. V gave up 3 bases and J gave up 9 bases; unmatched junction bases: 10. Germline assignment: CDR1 GTSNPN and CDR2 SVGIG (reference sequence). This CDR3 region has 14 residues. Written as DNA, the CDR3 is TGTGCCTGGAGAGCGGGGTCGGGGCCGAGGGAGCTGTTTTTT. Amino acids: CAWRAGSGPRELFF.

The V gene is TRBV19, the J gene TRBJ1-5; D is uncertain. This CDR3 is built from 14 residues. CDR1 is LNHDA and CDR2 is SQIVND in the germline V gene (reference sequence). Between the trimmed V and J ends, which lost 5 bases and 5 bases, there was a span of 13 bases. The CDR3 DNA sequence: TGTGCCAGTAGTTCTAGAGGGAGTTATCAGCCCCAGCATTTT. Amino acid sequence: CASSSRGSYQPQHF. The whole variable domain, remainder taken from reference TRBV19 and TRBJ1-5, is DGGITQSPKYLFRKEGQNVTLSCEQNLNHDAMYWYRQDPGQGLRLIYYSQIVNDFQKGDIAEGYSVSREKKESFPLTVTSAQKNPTAFYLCASSSRGSYQPQHFGDGTRLSIL.

This chain uses TRBV4-3 with TRBJ1-5; D remains unclear. The germline gives CDR1 LGHNA, CDR2 YSLEER. CDR3 length: 17 residues. Trimming took 0 bases from V and 3 from J, leaving 15 bases between them. As DNA, the CDR3 is TGCGCCAGCAGCCAAGATGGGCAGGCGACCCACAATCAGCCCCAGCATTTT. Its protein product is CASSQDGQATHNQPQHF.

This clone was picked up a small number of times. The V and J genes are TRBV28 and TRBJ2-1; TRBD2 might be the D (5 bases). V gave up 5 bases and J gave up 6 bases, with 17 bases separating them. CDR1 is MDHEN and CDR2 is SYDVKM in the germline V gene. The CDR3 contains 15 residues. The CDR3 region is CASSPRRRRINEQFF. The CDR3 DNA is TGTGCCAGCAGTCCCCGTCGGCGGAGGATCAATGAGCAGTTCTTC.

The V gene is TRBV4-1, the J gene TRBJ2-3, with D uncertain. This CDR3 is built from 12 residues. Trimming pared 2 bases from V and 6 bases from J, leaving 6 bases between. The germline V gene has CDR1 MGHRA and CDR2 YSYEKL. CDR3 bases: TGCGCCAGCAGCCAAATTTCCGATACGCAGTATTTT. Its translation: CASSQISDTQYF.

V and J are TRBV15 and TRBJ2-5; 7 bases are shared with TRBD2. In germline, CDR1 is LNHNV, CDR2 YYDKDF (reference sequence). V lost 5 bases and J lost 5; bases outside the gene matches: 2. CDR3 length equals 12 residues. The CDR3 loop reads CATSPGRETQYF. In nucleotides, the CDR3 is TGTGCCACCAGCCCCGGGAGGGAGACCCAGTACTTC. Full variable domain (outside the CDR3, taken from reference TRBV15 and TRBJ2-5): DAMVIQNPRYQVTQFGKPVTLSCSQTLNHNVMYWYQQKSSQAPKLLFHYYDKDFNNEADTPDNFQSRRPNTSFCFLDIRSPGLGDTAMYLCATSPGRETQYFGPGTRLLVL.

This clone rates as medium-sized. J is TRBJ1-2 and V is TRBV19; 8 nucleotides match TRBD1. V lost 5 bases to trimming and J lost 5 bases; unmatched junction nucleotides: 4. Germline loops: CDR1 LNHDA, CDR2 SQIVND (reference sequence). There are 13 residues in the CDR3. CDR3 coding DNA: TGTGCCAGTAGTCAAGGACAGGGATATGGCTACACCTTC. Its protein product is CASSQGQGYGYTF.

V usage is TRBV10-3 and J usage is TRBJ1-4, with 7 bases identical to TRBD1. Germline V gene lookup returns CDR1 ENHRY and CDR2 SYGVKD. This CDR3 comprises 14 residues. With 3 bases clipped from V and 5 bases from J, the junction kept 3 bases outside the gene matches. In DNA, the CDR3 is TGTGCCATCAGTGACCAGGACAGGAATGAAAAACTGTTTTTT. As protein: CAISDQDRNEKLFF.

There are a few counts of this clone. V is TRBV4-1 and J is TRBJ1-5, with D possibly TRBD1 on 5 matching bases. V was cut by 5 bases and J by 0 bases, with 17 bases left in between. The germline V gene has CDR1 MGHRA and CDR2 YSYEKL. The CDR3 has 17 amino acids. The CDR3 DNA is TGCGCCAGCAGCGACCCGGGACGGGGATCTAGCAATCAGCCCCAGCATTTT. This translates into CASSDPGRGSSNQPQHF.

The rearrangement uses TRBV5-4 and TRBJ2-5; D gene ambiguous. The germline V gene has CDR1 SGHNT and CDR2 YYREEE (reference sequence). This CDR3 comprises 12 residues. V lost 2 bases to trimming and J lost 4 bases, with 6 bases between them. The CDR3, as DNA: TGTGCCAGCAGCTTATCCAGAGAGACCCAGTACTTC. It translates to CASSLSRETQYF.